This is a list of T cell receptor beta chains from one sample in a study of blood T cells in healthy people across ages. TCRdb itself ran the 5' RACE reads through MiXCR, one entry per CDR3 protein. The table records about 640,000 distinct CDR3 sequences, approximately 40% of them present only once. Sequenced sample: blood. The receptors were gathered from a man of 80 years or more in good health. Each CDR3 is given with its conserved first and last residue. Each record gives: clone size, J gene, V gene, D gene, CDR3 DNA, CDR3 protein. The D gene is left open where the match is weak. Size tells how often a clone was seen (once, few, many) or the class of an expanded clone, and some rows leave it out.

clone size: .; J gene: TRBJ1-2; V gene: TRBV7-2; D gene: .; CDR3 DNA: TGTGCCAGCACCCCGGGTTCGGGATTGTATGGCTACACCTTC; CDR3 protein: CASTPGSGLYGYTF
clone size: .; J gene: TRBJ2-5; V gene: TRBV7-2; D gene: TRBD2; CDR3 DNA: TGTGCCAGCAGCCGGGCGGGGGTCCAACGAGAGACCCAGTACTTC; CDR3 protein: CASSRAGVQRETQYF
clone size: few; J gene: TRBJ1-4; V gene: TRBV5-8; D gene: TRBD1; CDR3 DNA: TGTGCCAGCAGCTTGGACAGGGGCGAACGAGAAAAACTGTTTTTT; CDR3 protein: CASSLDRGEREKLFF
clone size: once; J gene: TRBJ2-2; V gene: TRBV7-2; D gene: .; CDR3 DNA: TGTGCCAGCAGCTTACGGGCTAGGGCCACCGGGGAGCTGTTTTTT; CDR3 protein: CASSLRARATGELFF
clone size: .; J gene: TRBJ2-3; V gene: TRBV20-1; D gene: .; CDR3 DNA: TGCAGTGCTAGACCCGGGACAAGCACAGATACGCAGTATTTT; CDR3 protein: CSARPGTSTDTQYF
clone size: .; J gene: TRBJ1-2; V gene: TRBV7-9; D gene: .; CDR3 DNA: TGTGCCAGCAGCTTAGTGTTTATGACCGTTTTCCGTGGCTACACCTTC; CDR3 protein: CASSLVFMTVFRGYTF
clone size: many; J gene: TRBJ1-2; V gene: TRBV6-5; D gene: .; CDR3 DNA: TGTGCCAGCAGTTACTTGAGAGCTAACTATGGCTACACCTTC; CDR3 protein: CASSYLRANYGYTF
clone size: .; J gene: TRBJ2-7; V gene: TRBV2; D gene: .; CDR3 DNA: TGTGCCAGCAGTGCCACAGGGATAGAGCAGTACTTC; CDR3 protein: CASSATGIEQYF
clone size: few; J gene: TRBJ2-1; V gene: TRBV6-6; D gene: .; CDR3 DNA: TGTGCCAGCACTCGGGGGTTGGGGGTCAATGAGCAGTTCTTC; CDR3 protein: CASTRGLGVNEQFF
clone size: .; J gene: TRBJ1-1; V gene: TRBV9; D gene: .; CDR3 DNA: TGTGCCAGCAGCGTAGGGGGGAGGGACCTCAAGGCTTTCTTT; CDR3 protein: CASSVGGRDLKAFF
clone size: many; J gene: TRBJ2-1; V gene: TRBV29-1; D gene: .; CDR3 DNA: TGCAGCGTTGCCCCGGGGCTTGAGCAGTTCTTC; CDR3 protein: CSVAPGLEQFF
clone size: many; J gene: TRBJ2-1; V gene: TRBV28; D gene: TRBD1; CDR3 DNA: TGTGCCAGCAGTCACCCTCCTGGGACAGGGATTTACAATGAGCAGTTCTTC; CDR3 protein: CASSHPPGTGIYNEQFF
clone size: .; J gene: TRBJ2-3; V gene: TRBV20-1; D gene: .; CDR3 DNA: TGCAGTGCTAGAGACTCCCATAAACCGCCCGAGGGAGATACGCAGTATTTT; CDR3 protein: CSARDSHKPPEGDTQYF
clone size: .; J gene: TRBJ1-2; V gene: TRBV7-9; D gene: TRBD1; CDR3 DNA: TGTGTCAGCAGCCCTGGACCTGACAGGGGCAACGGCTACACCTTC; CDR3 protein: CVSSPGPDRGNGYTF
clone size: .; J gene: TRBJ1-3; V gene: TRBV20-1; D gene: TRBD1; CDR3 DNA: TGCAGTGCTAATCCGGGACAGGGAGTTCGTGGAAACACCATATATTTT; CDR3 protein: CSANPGQGVRGNTIYF
clone size: .; J gene: TRBJ2-7; V gene: TRBV7-9; D gene: TRBD2; CDR3 DNA: TGTGCCAGCAGCTTATGGAGCACTAGCGGGGTTTTCGAGCAGTACTTC; CDR3 protein: CASSLWSTSGVFEQYF
clone size: .; J gene: TRBJ2-1; V gene: TRBV6-1; D gene: .; CDR3 DNA: TGTGCCAGCAGTAGACAGGTAGACAATGAGCAGTTCTTC; CDR3 protein: CASSRQVDNEQFF